This TCR beta chain was captured by sequencing in a study of blood T cell repertoires in COVID-19. Study in general: T cells, B-cell-depleted T cells, or PBMCs provided the cDNA or gDNA that served as material.

The table came from immunoSEQ multiplex PCR; TCRdb's copy has only in-frame clones and leaves some out. The table has 250,000 to 350,000 clones, approximately 85% seen once. Looked up from germline, CDR1 is LGHDT and CDR2 is YNNKEL (reference sequence). Trimming at V came to 2 bases and at J to 7 bases, leaving 10 bases not matched to a gene. The CDR3 sequence is 16 residues long. The material sequenced was peripheral blood. This clonotype was obtained from a man between 18 and 29 years old with active or convalescent COVID-19. This chain joins TRBV3-1 (or the pseudogene TRBV3-2) and TRBJ1-2, with 10 bases aligning to TRBD1. The CDR3 coding sequence is TGTGCCAGCAGCCAAAACGGCGGACAGGGGGGCTTTGGCTACACCTTC. It codes for CASSQNGGQGGFGYTF.